This T cell receptor (beta chain) is from a study of persistence of HIV-infected CD4 T cells. For the study at large: Donors were ART-treated; their CMV- and Gag-responding CD4+ T cells were isolated. A couple of participants gave one leukapheresis sample; others gave up to about 180 mL blood repeatedly. Study-wide results and limits: Degenerate expanded CDR3beta sequences were enriched among CMV- and Gag-responding cells.

The immunoSEQ assay was version 4, run in survey mode. Clones were read by immunoSEQ multiplex PCR, and TCRdb kept only the in-frame ones, dropping some. The sample has roughly 32,000 clones, roughly 82% seen once; the top ten hold 15% to 20%. Overlapping HIV-1 Gag 15-mer peptides at about 1 ug per peptide per mL were used. CD40L/CD69 double-negative CD45RO-high memory CD4+ T cells were collected. Undetectable plasma HIV-1 RNA below 50 copies/mL lasted at least 4 years. Points on this clone: Its matching antigen is unknown.

Looked up from germline, CDR1 is SGHVS and CDR2 is FNYEAQ. With 4 bases clipped from V and 2 bases from J, the junction kept 13 bases outside the gene matches. CDR3 length: 17 residues. This clonotype originated in an adult woman with HIV who was CMV-seropositive. Sequencing was performed on CD4+ T cells sorted from PBMCs after roughly 19-hour stimulation, taken from a patient who received antiretroviral therapy. V usage is TRBV7-6 and J usage is TRBJ1-1, with TRBD1 matching over 7 bases. CDR3 protein: CASSYLPKQGKNTEAFF. In DNA form, the CDR3 reads TGTGCCAGCAGCTATTTGCCTAAACAGGGGAAAAACACTGAAGCTTTCTTT.